A single sample is the source of the 26 T cell receptor beta chains below, sequenced in a study of CD8 T cells in Susac syndrome. Random hexamers were used to reverse transcribe an amount of roughly 0.45 to 1 ug RNA. One entry per CDR3 protein, called by TCRdb with MiXCR from the immunoSEQ multiplex PCR reads. The repertoire includes approximately 180,000 distinct CDR3 sequences, almost 96% of them detected once, and 0.093% sits in the top ten. The specimen was CD4+ T cells from PBMCs. The receptors shown here come from a human donor with multiple sclerosis.

This clonotype was counted a single time. V usage is TRBV9 and J usage is TRBJ1-1; D possibly corresponds to TRBD1 (5 bases). The CDR3 is 15 residues long. V dropped 3 bases and J dropped 4 bases, with 16 bases sitting between them. From germline, CDR1 is SGDLS and CDR2 YYNGEE. CDR3 sequence: CASSALTGTFTEAFF. In DNA form, the CDR3 reads TGTGCCAGCAGCGCTCTTACCGGGACCTTCACTGAAGCTTTCTTT.

This clonotype appeared once. The chain recombines TRBV3-1 with TRBJ1-1, with D possibly matching TRBD1 (6 bases). V shed 1 base and J shed 7 bases, with 22 bases lying between them. This CDR3 has 17 amino acids. Germline values: CDR1 LGHDT, CDR2 YNNKEL (reference sequence). The CDR3 DNA sequence: TGTGCCAGCAGCCAAGCCAGACCGGGACATAGAATGGTTGAAGCTTTCTTT. This gives the protein CASSQARPGHRMVEAFF.

V and J are TRBV5-6 and TRBJ2-3; no definite D call. Trimming left V 0 bases short and J 5 bases short, with 10 bases between. CDR1 is SGHDT, CDR2 YYEEEE, per germline. This CDR3 is 14 amino acids long. CDR3 region: CASSLDPQEDTQYF. The CDR3 bases are TGTGCCAGCAGCTTGGACCCTCAGGAAGATACGCAGTATTTT.

The V gene is TRBV29-1, the J gene TRBJ1-2, with no clear D. The CDR3 contains 11 residues. Germline loops: CDR1 SQVTM, CDR2 ANQGSEA. Trimming cost V 6 bases and J 8 bases, with 13 bases left between them. DNA of the CDR3: TGCAGCGTGAATTCCGATGGGGGCTACACCTTC. This translates into CSVNSDGGYTF.

V and J are TRBV6-1 and TRBJ2-3; D is undetermined. Trimming left V 2 bases short and J 6 bases short, with 12 bases between. CDR3 length: 14 residues. Germline V gives CDR1 MNHNS, CDR2 SASEGT. The chain's CDR3 is CASSERVDLDTQYF. The CDR3 nucleotides are TGTGCCAGCAGTGAAAGAGTCGATCTGGATACGCAGTATTTT.

This sequence joins TRBV6-5 and TRBJ2-7, with 8 bases that match TRBD1. Germline trimming cut 2 bases from V and 6 bases from J; bases unmatched to any gene: 3. CDR1 is MNHEY and CDR2 is SVGAGI in the germline V gene. The CDR3 contains 13 residues. Here the CDR3 reads CASSYGRGLEQYF. In DNA form, the CDR3 reads TGTGCCAGCAGTTACGGCAGGGGGCTCGAGCAGTACTTC.

J is TRBJ2-1 and V is TRBV6-1; tentatively, D is TRBD2 (5 bases). Germline CDR1 and CDR2: MNHNS and SASEGT. V was cut by 3 bases and J by 4 bases, with 16 bases left in between. The CDR3 contains 16 residues. This CDR3 is CASSDAPSLGYNEQFF. The CDR3 coding sequence is TGTGCCAGCAGTGACGCCCCCTCACTAGGATACAATGAGCAGTTCTTC.

In this sample, this clonotype turned up once. The gene calls are TRBV7-9 and TRBJ1-6, with 7 positions matching TRBD1. This CDR3 has 14 residues. V shed 5 bases and J 9 bases; nucleotides not matched to a gene: 7. Per germline, CDR1 SEHNR and CDR2 FQNEAQ (reference sequence). CDR3 nucleotide sequence: TGTGCCAGCAGCCACCACAGGGGCGCTTCACCCCTCCACTTT. Translating it yields CASSHHRGASPLHF.

This chain joins TRBV5-6 and TRBJ2-1, with D perhaps matching TRBD1 or TRBD2 (5 bases each). The CDR3 spans 16 residues. The germline V and J ends were trimmed by 6 bases and 3 bases, with 19 bases remaining between them. CDR1 and CDR2 (germline): SGHDT, YYEEEE. In DNA, the CDR3 is TGTGCCAGCACGCTTGTCGGGCAGGGAGACTACAATGAGCAGTTCTTC. The encoded protein is CASTLVGQGDYNEQFF.

The rearrangement links TRBV19 to TRBJ2-5, with D possibly being TRBD1 (5 bases). Germline CDR1 and CDR2: LNHDA and SQIVND (reference sequence). This CDR3 comprises 14 residues. V shed 3 bases and J shed 3 bases, with 11 bases lying between them. The CDR3: CASSMQGLEETQYF. In DNA form, the CDR3 reads TGTGCCAGTAGTATGCAGGGCCTGGAAGAGACCCAGTACTTC.

The V gene is TRBV6-1, the J gene TRBJ1-2; 7 bases fit TRBD1. The CDR3 is 16 residues long. V lost 5 bases to trimming and J lost 1 base; unmatched junction nucleotides: 10. Germline CDR1 MNHNS, CDR2 SASEGT. The CDR3 protein is CASSRTTGVVNYGYTF. In DNA form, the CDR3 reads TGTGCCAGCAGTCGGACTACAGGGGTCGTTAACTATGGCTACACCTTC.

This sequence joins TRBV6-5 and TRBJ1-2, with D maybe TRBD1 (5 bases). Germline V gene data show CDR1 as MNHEY and CDR2 as SVGAGI. V was cut by 6 bases and J by 8 bases, with 16 bases left in between. The CDR3 is 13 residues long. DNA of the CDR3: TGTGCCAGCAGCCTCCCATCAGGGCGAGGCTACACCTTC. This codes for CASSLPSGRGYTF.

The gene calls are TRBV29-1 and TRBJ2-2; D is perhaps TRBD2 (6 bases). Trimming stripped 5 bases from V and 5 bases from J, with 9 bases between. Per germline, CDR1 SQVTM and CDR2 ANQGSEA. The CDR3 runs 12 residues. The CDR3 loop is CSVRRGTGELFF. For the CDR3, the DNA is TGCAGCGTTAGGCGGGGAACCGGGGAGCTGTTTTTT.

The J gene is TRBJ1-3, the V gene TRBV12-3 or TRBV12-4; 12 nucleotides line up with TRBD1. V lost 5 bases, J lost 1 base, and 6 bases stayed unmatched. This CDR3 has 17 residues. In DNA form, the CDR3 reads TGTGCCAGCAGTCCAGGGGACAGGGGGCTATCTGGAAACACCATATATTTT. It encodes CASSPGDRGLSGNTIYF.

This chain joins TRBV12-3 or TRBV12-4 and TRBJ1-1; D is ambiguous. The CDR3 spans 14 residues. Deletions cut 7 bases from V and 2 bases from J, with 14 bases between. The CDR3 DNA follows: TGTGCCAGCACCCTTTTCCAGGATAACACTGAAGCTTTCTTT. Translating gives CASTLFQDNTEAFF.

V gene TRBV20-1 combines with J gene TRBJ2-5; possibly TRBD1 for D (5 bases). V dropped 6 bases and J dropped 2 bases, with 13 bases sitting between them. Germline CDR1 is DFQATT and CDR2 is SNEGSKA (reference sequence). The length of the CDR3 is 13 residues. The CDR3 spells CSACDRRQETQYF. CDR3 DNA: TGCAGTGCCTGCGACAGACGACAAGAGACCCAGTACTTC.

The rearrangement uses TRBV20-1 and TRBJ1-5, with D tentatively TRBD1 (6 bases). This CDR3 spans 15 amino acids. Germline-derived CDR1 and CDR2 are DFQATT and SNEGSKA (reference sequence). With 6 bases removed from V and 4 bases from J, the gap between germline ends came to 19 bases. CDR3 nucleotide sequence: TGCAGTGCGAACCGAGAGGGGGGTTGGAATCAGCCCCAGCATTTT. This encodes CSANREGGWNQPQHF.

This sequence joins TRBV2 and TRBJ2-1; D ambiguous. CDR1 is SNHLY, CDR2 FYNNEI, per germline. Trimming removed 6 bases from V and 4 bases from J, with 10 bases in between. The length of the CDR3 is 13 residues. CDR3 sequence (DNA): TGTGCCAGCAGGGTTGCGAGGTACAATGAGCAGTTCTTC. Translation: CASRVARYNEQFF.

The chain combines TRBV30 with TRBJ2-7; weak D call: TRBD2 (6 bases). CDR1 is GTSNPN and CDR2 is SVGIG in the germline V gene (reference sequence). Trimming removed 0 bases from V and 1 base from J, with 13 bases in between. The CDR3 length is 15 residues. CDR3 in DNA: TGTGCCTGGAGTGTACGCGGGATTAGGTCCTACGAGCAGTACTTC. It specifies CAWSVRGIRSYEQYF.

The chain carries TRBV10-3 and TRBJ1-5; 8 bases are a match to TRBD1. The CDR3 consists of 14 residues. The germline V gene encodes CDR1 ENHRY and CDR2 SYGVKD. V shed 3 bases, J shed 6 bases, and the junction held 4 bases outside the gene matches. The CDR3 nucleotides read TGTGCCATCAGTGATCGACAGGGGACTCAGCCCCAGCATTTT. Encoded protein: CAISDRQGTQPQHF.

The V and J genes are TRBV7-9 and TRBJ1-2; 12 bases map to TRBD1. The ends lost 4 bases at V and 6 bases at J; junction bases unmatched: 6. The V gene's germline CDR1 is SEHNR and CDR2 FQNEAQ (reference sequence). CDR3 length equals 15 residues. The CDR3 sequence is CASSSPGQGAHGYTF. CDR3 nucleotide sequence: TGTGCCAGCAGCTCCCCGGGACAGGGGGCCCATGGCTACACCTTC.

The V gene is TRBV30, the J gene TRBJ2-3, with 16 nucleotides matching TRBD2. This CDR3 is built from 16 residues. CDR1 and CDR2 from the germline V gene are GTSNPN and SVGIG (reference sequence). V shed 7 bases, J shed 2 bases, and the junction held 6 bases outside the gene matches. CDR3 bases: TGTGCCTTGGGACTAGCGGGGGGGCATTACACAGATACGCAGTATTTT. Encoded protein: CALGLAGGHYTDTQYF.

The CDR3 region is CSVVPGQGSYGYTF. The CDR3 bases are TGCAGCGTGGTCCCGGGACAGGGAAGCTATGGCTACACCTTC. The V gene is TRBV29-1, the J gene TRBJ1-2; 9 bases are a match to TRBD1. After removal of 6 bases from V and 4 bases from J, the junction contained 9 bases not matched to a gene. This CDR3 is built from 14 residues. Per germline, CDR1 SQVTM and CDR2 ANQGSEA.

The chain joins TRBV11-2 to TRBJ1-2; D unresolved. The germline V and J ends were trimmed by 8 bases and 4 bases, with 11 bases remaining between them. The CDR3 runs to 12 residues. Germline V gives CDR1 SGHAT, CDR2 FQNNGV. In DNA, the CDR3 is TGTGCCAGCGGGCCTGAGGGCTATGGCTACACCTTC. Amino acid sequence: CASGPEGYGYTF. Full variable domain (missing parts from reference TRBV11-2 and TRBJ1-2): EAGVAQSPRYKIIEKRQSVAFWCNPISGHATLYWYQQILGQGPKLLIQFQNNGVVDDSQLPKDRFSAERLKGVDSTLKIQPAKLEDSAVYLCASGPEGYGYTFGSGTRLTVV.

The V call is TRBV27, the J call TRBJ2-6; 10 bases align to TRBD1. The germline gives CDR1 MNHEY, CDR2 SMNVEV (reference sequence). The CDR3 totals 17 residues. V gave up 6 bases and J gave up 1 base; unmatched junction bases: 6. The CDR3 sequence is CASRRDRGPSGANVLTF. CDR3 bases: TGTGCCAGCAGACGAGACAGGGGGCCTTCTGGGGCCAACGTCCTGACTTTC.

This chain joins TRBV7-9 and TRBJ1-1; D call uncertain. CDR1 is SEHNR, CDR2 FQNEAQ, per germline (reference sequence). V shed 5 bases and J shed 0 bases, with 7 bases lying between them. The CDR3 consists of 13 residues. The CDR3 nucleotides read TGTGCCAGCAGCCAACAGTTGAACACTGAAGCTTTCTTT. This sequence encodes CASSQQLNTEAFF.